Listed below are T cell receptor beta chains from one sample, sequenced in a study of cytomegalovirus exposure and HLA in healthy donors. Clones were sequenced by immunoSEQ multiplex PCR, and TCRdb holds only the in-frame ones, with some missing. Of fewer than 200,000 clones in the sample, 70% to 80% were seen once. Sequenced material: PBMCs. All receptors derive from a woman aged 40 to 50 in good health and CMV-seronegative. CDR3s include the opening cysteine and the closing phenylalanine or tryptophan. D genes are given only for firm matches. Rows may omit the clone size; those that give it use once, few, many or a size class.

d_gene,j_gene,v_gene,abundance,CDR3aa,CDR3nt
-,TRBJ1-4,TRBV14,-,CASSQSGGGEKLFF,TGTGCCAGCAGCCAATCTGGGGGAGGCGAAAAACTGTTTTTT
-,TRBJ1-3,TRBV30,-,CAWSVPYSGNTIYF,TGTGCCTGGAGTGTACCGTACAGTGGAAACACCATATATTTT
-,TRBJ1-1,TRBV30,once,CAWSQGLNTEAFF,TGTGCCTGGAGCCAGGGGCTAAACACTGAAGCTTTCTTT
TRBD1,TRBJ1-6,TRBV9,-,CASSVALKTGVGSPLHF,TGTGCCAGCAGCGTAGCTCTGAAAACAGGGGTAGGCTCACCCCTCCACTTT
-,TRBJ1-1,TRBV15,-,CATSFGGNTEAFF,TGTGCCACCTCATTCGGGGGGAACACTGAAGCTTTCTTT
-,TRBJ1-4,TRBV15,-,CATSRVMAEKLFF,TGTGCCACCAGCAGAGTGATGGCTGAAAAACTGTTTTTT
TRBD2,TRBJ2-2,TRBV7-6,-,CASSHVSSGASTGELFF,TGTGCCAGCAGCCACGTCTCTAGCGGGGCCAGTACCGGGGAGCTGTTTTTT
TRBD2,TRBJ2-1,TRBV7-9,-,CASSVTTSGFNNEQFF,TGTGCCAGCAGCGTAACCACTAGCGGGTTTAACAATGAGCAGTTCTTC
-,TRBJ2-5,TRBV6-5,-,CASSYSSAGETQYF,TGTGCCAGCAGTTACTCGTCGGCGGGGGAGACCCAGTACTTC
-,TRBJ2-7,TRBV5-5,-,CASSLDRDSYEQYF,TGTGCCAGCAGCTTGGACAGGGACTCCTACGAGCAGTACTTC
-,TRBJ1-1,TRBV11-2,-,CASSLWGRGTEAFF,TGTGCCAGCAGCTTATGGGGACGGGGGACTGAAGCTTTCTTT
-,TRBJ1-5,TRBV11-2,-,CASSFGGGGSQPQHF,TGTGCCAGCAGCTTCGGAGGGGGAGGGTCTCAGCCCCAGCATTTT
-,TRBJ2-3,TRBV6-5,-,CASSYPRTGNTDTQYF,TGTGCCAGCAGTTACCCCCGGACGGGAAACACAGATACGCAGTATTTT